These 23 T cell receptor beta chains were sequenced from one sample in a study of blood T cells in healthy people across ages (dated by TCRdb to between 2014 and 2017). Libraries were built with 5' RACE. TCRdb lists the instrument as Illumina HiSeq 2500. A second PCR of roughly 7 to 12 cycles was run with a J-beta primer mix and a sample-barcoded 5' primer. The public reads were run again by TCRdb, first through fastp at Q25 and then through MiXCR, and only productive beta chains were kept. Entries are consolidated by CDR3 protein sequence, retaining the most common genes and DNA. The sample contains about 570,000 distinct CDR3 sequences, 27% of them found a single time. The top ten clones comprise approximately 3.6% of the sample. The same specimen was also included in a second study, on T cells of mothers and their children.

Source material: blood. These receptors came from a boy aged 2-9 years in good health.

A few counts support this clonotype. V and J are TRBV9 and TRBJ2-3, with D possibly TRBD2 on 6 matching bases. Germline CDR1 is SGDLS and CDR2 is YYNGEE. CDR3 length: 13 amino acids. V lost 4 bases, J lost 4 bases, and 10 bases lay in between. CDR3: CASSSPSADTQYF. In nucleotides, the CDR3 is TGTGCCAGCAGCTCCCCTAGCGCAGATACGCAGTATTTT.

The chain recombines TRBV5-1 with TRBJ2-7; 13 positions match TRBD2. V gave up 4 bases and J gave up 5 bases; unmatched junction bases: 9. From germline, CDR1 is SGHRS and CDR2 YFSETQ. The CDR3 has 16 residues. The CDR3 sequence is CASSRGITSGGDEQYF. The CDR3 nucleotides are TGCGCCAGCAGCCGCGGGATAACTAGCGGGGGGGACGAGCAGTACTTC.

The rearrangement uses TRBV29-1 and TRBJ2-3, with D possibly called TRBD1 or TRBD2 (6 bases each). Trimming pared 6 bases from V and 0 bases from J, leaving 16 bases between. The CDR3 totals 15 residues. Germline V gene lookup returns CDR1 SQVTM and CDR2 ANQGSEA. CDR3 region: CSVGGTGKSTDTQYF. The CDR3 nucleotides are TGCAGCGTGGGGGGAACAGGGAAAAGCACAGATACGCAGTATTTT.

The V gene is TRBV29-1, the J gene TRBJ2-2; TRBD1 might be the D (6 bases). Per the germline V gene, CDR1 is SQVTM and CDR2 is ANQGSEA. Trimming left V 2 bases short and J 2 bases short, with 9 bases between. This CDR3 has 14 residues. The CDR3 DNA reads TGCAGCGTTGAATCGGACAGAAACACCGGGGAGCTGTTTTTT. Protein product: CSVESDRNTGELFF.

The chain is built from TRBV7-2 and TRBJ2-3; 8 positions match TRBD2. This CDR3 is built from 15 residues. V shed 4 bases, J shed 2 bases, and the junction held 5 bases outside the gene matches. Germline CDR1 SGHTA, CDR2 FQGNSA. The CDR3 loop reads CASSSIAGFTDTQYF. For the CDR3, the DNA is TGTGCCAGCAGCTCTATAGCGGGATTCACAGATACGCAGTATTTT.

This clonotype has a handful of counts. V gene TRBV10-3 combines with J gene TRBJ1-3, with 7 bases fitting TRBD1. Trimming at V came to 2 bases and at J to 8 bases, leaving 6 bases not matched to a gene. The CDR3 runs to 14 residues. Germline V lookup: CDR1 ENHRY, CDR2 SYGVKD. The chain's CDR3 is CAISEMTGTDTIYF. The CDR3 region has the DNA TGTGCCATCAGTGAGATGACAGGGACGGACACCATATATTTT.

This clonotype was detected only a few times. The chain links TRBV12-3 or TRBV12-4 to TRBJ2-6, with D perhaps TRBD2 (5 bases). The V gene lost 4 bases and the J gene lost 0 bases, with 10 bases spanning the gap. The CDR3 is 16 amino acids. The CDR3 sequence: CASSSLGVSGANVLTF. The CDR3 DNA reads TGTGCCAGCAGTTCCCTCGGGGTCTCTGGGGCCAACGTCCTGACTTTC.

A few counts support this clonotype. V and J are TRBV30 and TRBJ1-5; 11 bases match TRBD1. This CDR3 comprises 13 residues. From germline, CDR1 is GTSNPN and CDR2 SVGIG (reference sequence). The J segment lost 7 bases and the V segment lost 5 bases, leaving 4 bases of the junction unmatched. The CDR3 coding sequence is TGTGCCTGGGGACAGGGGGCTGGACAGCCCCAGCATTTT. It specifies CAWGQGAGQPQHF.

The CDR3 is CASSMRGEANYGYTF. The CDR3 DNA reads TGCGCCAGCAGCATGAGGGGGGAAGCTAACTATGGCTACACCTTC. V and J are TRBV5-1 and TRBJ1-2; a possible D gene is TRBD1 (6 bases). CDR3 size: 15 residues. Trimming removed 4 bases from V and 0 bases from J, with 13 bases in between. Looked up from germline, CDR1 is SGHRS and CDR2 is YFSETQ.

Turning to this clonotype: At one end the junction does not follow the germline gene, possibly because of a read error. This chain joins TRBV6-2 or TRBV6-3 and TRBJ2-7, with TRBD2 matching 12 bases. Germline V gene lookup returns CDR1 MNHEY and CDR2 SVGEGT. The CDR3 spans 13 residues. The CDR3 region has the DNA TGTGCCAGCAGTTACTCGGGACTAGCGGGTCCTGACTTC. It codes for CASSYSGLAGPDF.

J is TRBJ2-7 and V is TRBV20-1; TRBD2 matches at 13 bases. The DNA end is more similar to TRBJ2-5, so the J call may be wrong. This CDR3 has 16 amino acids. The germline V gene has CDR1 DFQATT and CDR2 SNEGSKA (reference sequence). The CDR3 loop is CSALRIRLAGGQTQYF. The CDR3 bases are TGCAGTGCTTTGCGAATCAGACTAGCGGGGGGCCAGACCCAGTACTTC.

This clonotype was seen a few times. This chain links TRBV7-2 with TRBJ1-2; no definite D call. The V gene's germline CDR1 is SGHTA and CDR2 FQGNSA. Trimming left V 5 bases short and J 4 bases short, with 17 bases between. The CDR3 spans 15 residues. CDR3 protein: CASSTTLPRSYGYTF. The CDR3 nucleotides read TGTGCCAGCAGCACCACTCTTCCCCGGTCCTATGGCTACACCTTC.

This clonotype was seen only once. V and J are TRBV7-7 and TRBJ2-3; 13 positions agree with TRBD2. Germline CDR1 SSHAT, CDR2 FNYEAQ (reference sequence). V lost 5 bases to trimming and J lost 4 bases; unmatched junction nucleotides: 27. This CDR3 has 23 amino acids. CDR3 DNA: TGTGCCAGCAGCCTCATCGTAGGCCACAAACTAGCGGGAGGGTCGCTCGCGCCAGATACGCAGTATTTT. Its protein product is CASSLIVGHKLAGGSLAPDTQYF.

This clonotype has a handful of counts. V gene TRBV5-5 combines with J gene TRBJ2-5; D might be TRBD2 (7 bases). The germline CDR1 and CDR2 sequences are SGHKS and YYEKEE (reference sequence). The V and J ends lost 1 base and 3 bases respectively, with 16 bases between them. The CDR3 contains 16 residues. In nucleotides, the CDR3 is TGTGCCAGCAGCTTGTGGGGGGGCAGGGGCGAAGAGACCCAGTACTTC. It translates to CASSLWGGRGEETQYF. Full variable domain (remainder filled in from reference TRBV5-5 and TRBJ2-5): DAGVTQSPTHLIKTRGQQVTLRCSPISGHKSVSWYQQVLGQGPQFIFQYYEKEERGRGNFPDRFSARQFPNYSSELNVNALLLGDSALYLCASSLWGGRGEETQYFGPGTRLLVL.

V gene TRBV5-1 combines with J gene TRBJ1-3, with D maybe TRBD1 (6 bases). The V end was cut by 1 base, the J end by 2 bases, with 13 bases between. Germline-derived CDR1 and CDR2 are SGHRS and YFSETQ. CDR3 length: 16 amino acids. Written as DNA, the CDR3 is TGCGCCAGCAGCTTGAGGGGGGACCTGACTGGAAACACCATATATTTT. Protein product: CASSLRGDLTGNTIYF. The complete variable domain, with remaining parts taken from reference TRBV5-1 and TRBJ1-3, reads KAGVTQTPRYLIKTRGQQVTLSCSPISGHRSVSWYQQTPGQGLQFLFEYFSETQRNKGNFPGRFSGRQFSNSRSEMNVSTLELGDSALYLCASSLRGDLTGNTIYFGEGSWLTVV.

This clonotype occurred a few times. V gene TRBV27 combines with J gene TRBJ2-4; a possible D gene is TRBD2 (5 bases). The germline CDR1 and CDR2 sequences are MNHEY and SMNVEV (reference sequence). Trimming pared 3 bases from V and 9 bases from J, leaving 12 bases between. The CDR3 consists of 13 residues. In nucleotides, the CDR3 is TGTGCCAGCAGTTTTGGGATTGGAGGCATTCAGTACTTC. Translating gives CASSFGIGGIQYF.

In its sample, this clonotype was seen a few times. This chain joins TRBV7-2 and TRBJ1-6; 8 positions match TRBD1. With 6 bases clipped from V and 10 bases from J, the junction kept 14 bases outside the gene matches. The CDR3 loop spans 16 amino acids. Germline V gives CDR1 SGHTA, CDR2 FQGNSA. The CDR3 nucleotides are TGTGCCAGCAGTGGAACCCAGGGGGCGCGAGGATCACCCCTCCACTTT. It is translated as CASSGTQGARGSPLHF.

The V call is TRBV28, the J call TRBJ2-7; D is perhaps TRBD2 (6 bases). This CDR3 region has 15 residues. Germline V gene sequence: CDR1 MDHEN, CDR2 SYDVKM. The V end was cut by 6 bases, the J end by 3 bases, with 18 bases between. CDR3 in amino acids: CASRPRTLGGYEQYF. In DNA, the CDR3 is TGTGCCAGCAGACCCAGGACTTTGGGGGGCTACGAGCAGTACTTC.

This clonotype was observed a handful of times. A junction boundary mismatches the germline segment, possibly from a read error. The rearrangement uses TRBV7-9 and TRBJ2-7; 10 bases are shared with TRBD1. Per the germline V gene, CDR1 is SEHNR and CDR2 is FQNEAQ (reference sequence). The CDR3 totals 15 residues. The CDR3 DNA sequence: TGTGCCGGCAGCTTAAGTGACAGGGGGCTTGGGGAGCAGTACTTC. This translates into CAGSLSDRGLGEQYF.

This sequence joins TRBV7-8 and TRBJ2-5; D perhaps matches TRBD1 (7 bases). The end of the DNA aligns better with TRBJ2-1, so the J call may be wrong. The CDR3 sequence is 16 residues long. The germline V gene encodes CDR1 SGHVS and CDR2 FQNEAQ. For the CDR3, the DNA is TGTGCCAGCAACCATCCAATGGCGACAGGGAGGAATGAGCAGTTCTTC. It translates to CASNHPMATGRNEQFF.

The CDR3 here is CASSPRWEQYF. DNA for the CDR3: TGTGCCAGCAGCCCCAGGTGGGAGCAGTACTTC. The chain recombines TRBV9 with TRBJ2-5; a weak D match, TRBD2 (5 bases). The CDR3 length is 11 residues. V lost 4 bases to trimming and J lost 11 bases, with 12 bases between them. Germline loops: CDR1 SGDLS, CDR2 YYNGEE. The full variable domain, with the rest looked up from reference TRBV9 and TRBJ2-5, is DSGVTQTPKHLITATGQRVTLRCSPRSGDLSVYWYQQSLDQGLQFLIQYYNGEERAKGNILERFSAQQFPDLHSELNLSSLELGDSALYFCASSPRWEQYFGPGTRLLVL.

This chain joins TRBV6-2 or TRBV6-3 and TRBJ2-5; D is undetermined. The DNA end lines up better with TRBJ2-7; the J call may be wrong. The CDR3 consists of 15 residues. CDR1 MNHEY and CDR2 SVGEGT come from the germline V gene. This CDR3 reads CASTYRLPSTYEQYF. As DNA, the CDR3 is TGTGCCAGCACCTACAGACTCCCCTCTACCTACGAGCAGTACTTC.

This clonotype was detected only a few times. The chain joins TRBV4-1 to TRBJ1-5; D not certain. CDR1 and CDR2 from the germline V gene are MGHRA and YSYEKL. This CDR3 contains 14 residues. With 0 bases removed from V and 3 bases from J, the gap between germline ends came to 6 bases. CDR3 sequence: CASSQDPHNQPQHF. Written as DNA, the CDR3 is TGCGCCAGCAGCCAAGATCCGCACAATCAGCCCCAGCATTTT.